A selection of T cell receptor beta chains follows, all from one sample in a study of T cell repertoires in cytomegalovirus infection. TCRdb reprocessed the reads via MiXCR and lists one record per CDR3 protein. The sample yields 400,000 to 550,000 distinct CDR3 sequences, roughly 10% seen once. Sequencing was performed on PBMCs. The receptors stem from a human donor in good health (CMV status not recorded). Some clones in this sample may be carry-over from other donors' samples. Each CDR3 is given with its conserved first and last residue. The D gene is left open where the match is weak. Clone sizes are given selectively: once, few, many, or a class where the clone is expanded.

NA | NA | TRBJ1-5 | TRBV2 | CASSDSQGQPQHF | TGTGCCAGCAGTGATTCTCAAGGTCAGCCCCAGCATTTT
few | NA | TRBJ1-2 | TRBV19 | CASSLAPHYGYTF | TGTGCCAGTAGTTTGGCCCCCCACTATGGCTACACCTTC
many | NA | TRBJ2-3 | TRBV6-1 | CASRESTDTQYF | TGTGCCAGCAGAGAGAGCACAGATACGCAGTATTTT
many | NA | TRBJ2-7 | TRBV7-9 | CASSLSDSKTEQYF | TGTGCCAGCAGCCTCAGCGACAGTAAAACCGAGCAGTACTTC
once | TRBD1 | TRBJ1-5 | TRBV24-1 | CATSDHGTGVNQPQHF | TGTGCCACCAGTGACCACGGGACAGGGGTGAATCAGCCCCAGCATTTT
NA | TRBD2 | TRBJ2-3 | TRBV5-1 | CASSSLAGVSTDTQYF | TGCGCCAGCAGCTCCCTAGCGGGGGTTAGCACAGATACGCAGTATTTT
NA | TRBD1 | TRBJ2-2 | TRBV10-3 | CAISDRGQGAGELFF | TGTGCCATCAGTGACCGCGGACAGGGGGCCGGGGAGCTGTTTTTT
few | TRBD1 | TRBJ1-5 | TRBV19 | CASSGDTGETGNQPQHF | TGTGCCAGTAGTGGGGATACAGGGGAGACTGGCAATCAGCCCCAGCATTTT
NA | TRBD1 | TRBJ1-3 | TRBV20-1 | CSAKSPGQGAGNTIYF | TGCAGTGCGAAATCCCCGGGACAGGGAGCTGGAAACACCATATATTTT
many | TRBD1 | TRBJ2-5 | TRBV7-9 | CASSLDRGLMETQYF | TGTGCCAGCAGCCTAGACAGGGGGCTTATGGAGACCCAGTACTTC
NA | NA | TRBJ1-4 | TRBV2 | CASGANEKLFF | TGTGCCAGCGGTGCTAATGAAAAACTGTTTTTT
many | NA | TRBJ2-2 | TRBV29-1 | CSVEGTPRGGNTGELFF | TGCAGCGTTGAGGGGACACCCCGAGGGGGTAACACCGGGGAGCTGTTTTTT
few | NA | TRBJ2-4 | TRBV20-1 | CSANRVLDKNIQYF | TGCAGTGCTAACAGGGTTTTGGACAAAAACATTCAGTACTTC
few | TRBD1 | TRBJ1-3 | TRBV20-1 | CSARDRGILASGNTIYF | TGCAGTGCTAGGGACAGGGGAATCCTTGCTAGCGGAAACACCATATATTTT
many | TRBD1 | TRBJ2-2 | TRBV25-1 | CASSDSTTGITGELFF | TGTGCCAGCAGTGACTCCACGACAGGGATAACCGGGGAGCTGTTTTTT
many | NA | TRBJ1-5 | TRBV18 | CASSPSNSNQPQHF | TGTGCCAGCTCACCATCTAATAGCAATCAGCCCCAGCATTTT
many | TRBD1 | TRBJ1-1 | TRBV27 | CASISPTGVTTEAFF | TGTGCCAGCATCTCTCCGACAGGGGTTACAACTGAAGCTTTCTTT
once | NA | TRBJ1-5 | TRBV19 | CPASYGNNQPQHF | TGTCCCGCCTCTTACGGAAACAATCAGCCCCAGCATTTT
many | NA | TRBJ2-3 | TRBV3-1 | CASSQDDRSAQYF | TGTGCCAGCAGCCAAGATGACAGGTCGGCGCAGTATTTT
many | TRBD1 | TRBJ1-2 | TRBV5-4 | CASSWPGQIYGYTF | TGTGCCAGCAGCTGGCCGGGACAGATCTATGGCTACACCTTC